This T cell receptor beta chain was recorded in a study of blood T cell repertoires in COVID-19. The repertoire was sequenced with immunoSEQ multiplex PCR; TCRdb's copy has only in-frame clones and lacks some. Of over 90,000 clones listed, roughly four fifths were seen once; the top ten hold 4% to 5.5%. This clone was recorded once. A Seattle source enrolled patients during active infection and followed them longitudinally. Specimen: peripheral blood. The source is a man at least 80 years old with COVID-19, enrolled during active disease.

The CDR3 nucleotides read TGTGCCAGCAGTCGAGGGATTAGCAATCAGCCCCAGCATTTT. It codes for CASSRGISNQPQHF. The V gene is TRBV6-2 or TRBV6-3, the J gene TRBJ1-5; D unclear. Germline values: CDR1 MNHEY, CDR2 SVGEGT. V dropped 5 bases and J dropped 0 bases, with 8 bases sitting between them. The CDR3 totals 14 residues.